What follows is one T cell receptor (beta chain) and its context. Its specificity is unknown. At one boundary the junction diverges from the germline segment, which might be a read error. The sample comes from a study of post-analysis software for immune sequencing data. Study conclusions and caveats: Under F measure analysis, samples from one preparation batch co-clustered strongly. Among multiple sclerosis patients, normalized Chao1 diversity was significantly below that of controls. Higher frequency in patients than in controls was seen for roughly 5 TRBV segments, with TRBV5-6, TRBV5-1 and TRBV20-1 among them.

CDR1 and CDR2 from the germline V gene are MGHRA and YSYEKL. CDR3 length equals 18 residues. TCR beta cDNA libraries included unique molecular identifiers. Researchers reported roughly 510,000 cDNA molecules coming from around 1 to 9.1 million T cells. TCRdb used MiXCR to reprocess the PCR reads, holding one entry per CDR3 protein. The sample lists about 200,000 distinct CDR3 sequences, around 30% occurring once. The TCR sequence derives from a girl between 2 and 17 years old with multiple sclerosis. The chain couples TRBV4-1 to TRBJ2-2; maybe TRBD2 (6 bases). Sequencing used blood. CDR3 sequence (DNA): TGCGCCAGCAGCCAAAGGGTCGCCTCGGGGGTTAACACCGGGGAGCGGTTTTTT. Protein product: CASSQRVASGVNTGERFF.